Each of the 27 T cell receptor beta chains below was sequenced from the same sample in a study of blood T cell repertoires in COVID-19 (TCRdb year 2020). Libraries were made using the immunoSEQ multiplex PCR assay. TCRdb's version of the immuneACCESS table is confined to in-frame rearrangements and falls short of the full clone set. An unresolved V gene accounts for under half of the shortfall where checked; the remainder is of unknown origin. This sample holds roughly 350,000 clones; roughly 85% were observed only once. Roughly 3.7% of the sample is in the top ten clones. The material sequenced was peripheral blood. The receptors were sampled from a woman younger than 30 with acute or convalescent COVID-19.

This clone has a single count. The rearrangement joins TRBV19 to TRBJ2-3, with 7 bases lining up with TRBD1. This CDR3 comprises 14 residues. V shed 7 bases, J shed 3 bases, and the junction held 7 bases outside the gene matches. Per germline, CDR1 LNHDA and CDR2 SQIVND (reference sequence). The chain's CDR3 is CASNTGTATDTQYF. The DNA of the CDR3 is TGTGCCAGTAATACCGGGACAGCTACAGATACGCAGTATTTT. Using reference TRBV19 and TRBJ2-3 for the parts outside the CDR3, the full variable domain is DGGITQSPKYLFRKEGQNVTLSCEQNLNHDAMYWYRQDPGQGLRLIYYSQIVNDFQKGDIAEGYSVSREKKESFPLTVTSAQKNPTAFYLCASNTGTATDTQYFGPGTRLTVL.

The chain couples TRBV28 to TRBJ1-2, with 9 bases aligning to TRBD1. Germline CDR1 MDHEN, CDR2 SYDVKM. This CDR3 comprises 15 residues. V shed 8 bases, J shed 2 bases, and the junction held 9 bases outside the gene matches. CDR3 nucleotide sequence: TGTGCCAGCTTAACTCCGGACAGGGGAAACTATGGCTACACCTTC. This sequence encodes CASLTPDRGNYGYTF.

V usage is TRBV5-1 and J usage is TRBJ1-4; TRBD1 agrees at 7 bases. In germline, CDR1 is SGHRS, CDR2 YFSETQ. V lost 0 bases, J lost 7 bases, and 6 bases stayed unmatched. The CDR3 loop spans 15 amino acids. CDR3 coding DNA: TGCGCCAGCAGCTTGGGGGACAGCGGAGGTGAAAAACTGTTTTTT. Translation: CASSLGDSGGEKLFF.

The chain has TRBV28 and TRBJ2-1; 9 bases line up with TRBD1. The V gene's germline CDR1 is MDHEN and CDR2 SYDVKM. The J segment lost 7 bases and the V segment lost 5 bases, leaving 15 bases of the junction unmatched. The CDR3 runs 17 residues. In DNA form, the CDR3 reads TGTGCCAGCAGTCTACCGGGACAGGGAGGCCCCAAGAATGAGCAGTTCTTC. This codes for CASSLPGQGGPKNEQFF.

The table lists this clone with a few counts. This chain uses TRBV7-8 with TRBJ1-1; D not resolved. The CDR3 consists of 15 residues. From germline, CDR1 is SGHVS and CDR2 FQNEAQ. V gave up 5 bases and J gave up 5 bases, with 18 bases separating them. The CDR3 loop is CASSQITDSLTEAFF. In nucleotides, the CDR3 is TGTGCCAGCAGCCAGATTACAGATTCCCTAACTGAAGCTTTCTTT.

The genes are TRBV7-2 and TRBJ1-1, with 9 positions matching TRBD1. The CDR3 runs 17 residues. Germline V CDR1 and CDR2: SGHTA, FQGNSA. J was trimmed by 10 bases and V by 0 bases; bases with no gene match: 15. In nucleotides, the CDR3 is TGTGCCAGCAGCTTAGCTGCGGGACAGGGAGGGGGGTTGGTAGCTTTCTTT. Translating gives CASSLAAGQGGGLVAFF.

The rearrangement joins TRBV3-1 (or the pseudogene TRBV3-2) to TRBJ2-7, with D unresolved. CDR1 and CDR2 (germline): LGHDT, YNNKEL (reference sequence). Trimming took 4 bases from V and 1 from J, leaving 11 bases between them. The CDR3 length is 14 residues. CDR3 nucleotides: TGTGCCAGCAGCCCGAACACAGATTCCTACGAGCAGTACTTC. Protein: CASSPNTDSYEQYF.

The chain couples TRBV5-5 to TRBJ2-4; 8 bases match TRBD1. CDR1 SGHKS and CDR2 YYEKEE come from the germline V gene (reference sequence). With V trimmed by 3 bases and J by 0 bases, 5 bases remained unmatched. This CDR3 has 16 amino acids. Written as DNA, the CDR3 is TGTGCCAGCAGCTGGACAGGGATTGGAGCCAAAAACATTCAGTACTTC. This encodes CASSWTGIGAKNIQYF. Together with reference TRBV5-5 and TRBJ2-4, the CDR3 gives the full variable domain: DAGVTQSPTHLIKTRGQQVTLRCSPISGHKSVSWYQQVLGQGPQFIFQYYEKEERGRGNFPDRFSARQFPNYSSELNVNALLLGDSALYLCASSWTGIGAKNIQYFGAGTRLSVL.

The CDR3 DNA sequence: TGTGCCAGCAGTTTGGAGGAGGGTTCCATCTACGAGCAGTACTTC. This translates into CASSLEEGSIYEQYF. The genes are TRBV28 and TRBJ2-7; tentatively, D is TRBD2 (6 bases). V gave up 3 bases and J gave up 3 bases, with 15 bases separating them. CDR3 length equals 15 residues. Germline values: CDR1 MDHEN, CDR2 SYDVKM.

This chain links TRBV24-1 with TRBJ2-1; 11 bases line up with TRBD1. Germline trimming cut 0 bases from V and 7 bases from J; bases unmatched to any gene: 4. The CDR3 covers 16 residues. Germline CDR1 KGHDR, CDR2 SFDVKD. The CDR3 region has the DNA TGTGCCACCAGTGATTTGGGGACAGGGGGTAAAAATGAGCAGTTCTTC. Amino acids: CATSDLGTGGKNEQFF.

The rearrangement uses TRBV6-1 and TRBJ2-6; unclear D gene. Germline lookup yields CDR1 MNHNS and CDR2 SASEGT. This CDR3 spans 15 amino acids. Between the trimmed V and J ends, which lost 1 base and 0 bases, there was a span of 4 bases. The CDR3 nucleotides are TGTGCCAGCAGTGAAGTTAACTCTGGGGCCAACGTCCTGACTTTC. Translated: CASSEVNSGANVLTF.

This rearrangement joins TRBV7-9 to TRBJ2-3; possibly TRBD2 for D (5 bases). CDR1 is SEHNR, CDR2 FQNEAQ, per germline (reference sequence). V was shortened by 0 bases and J by 2 bases, with 9 bases between the two germline ends. The CDR3 totals 15 residues. DNA of the CDR3: TGTGCCAGCAGCTTAGCTCGTCGGGACACAGATACGCAGTATTTT. This encodes CASSLARRDTDTQYF. Based on the CDR3 plus reference TRBV7-9 and TRBJ2-3, the full variable domain is DTGVSQNPRHKITKRGQNVTFRCDPISEHNRLYWYRQTLGQGPEFLTYFQNEAQLEKSRLLSDRFSAERPKGSFSTLEIQRTEQGDSAMYLCASSLARRDTDTQYFGPGTRLTVL.

This chain links TRBV2 with TRBJ1-1; 9 bases match TRBD1. V was pared by 7 bases and J by 1 base, with 7 bases of the junction left unmatched. The CDR3 is 15 residues long. Looked up from germline, CDR1 is SNHLY and CDR2 is FYNNEI. The CDR3 protein is CASILTGGANTEAFF. CDR3 sequence (DNA): TGTGCCAGCATCCTAACAGGGGGCGCGAACACTGAAGCTTTCTTT.

The DNA of the CDR3 is TGTGCCAGCAGTGGCCCCGGGACTGAAGCTTTCTTT. As protein: CASSGPGTEAFF. This chain connects TRBV2 to TRBJ1-1, with D unclear. The CDR3 loop spans 12 amino acids. V was cut by 4 bases and J by 5 bases, with 8 bases left in between. Germline V lookup: CDR1 SNHLY, CDR2 FYNNEI.

The chain links TRBV13 to TRBJ2-7; 7 positions agree with TRBD2. The germline gives CDR1 PRHDT, CDR2 FYEKMQ (reference sequence). V shed 2 bases, J shed 2 bases, and the junction held 6 bases outside the gene matches. This CDR3 spans 15 amino acids. As DNA, the CDR3 is TGTGCCAGCAGCTTACGAGCGGGGACCCCCTACGAGCAGTACTTC. Translated: CASSLRAGTPYEQYF. Drawing the rest from reference TRBV13 and TRBJ2-7, the complete variable domain is AAGVIQSPRHLIKEKRETATLKCYPIPRHDTVYWYQQGPGQDPQFLISFYEKMQSDKGSIPDRFSAQQFSDYHSELNMSSLELGDSALYFCASSLRAGTPYEQYFGPGTRLTVT.

V gene TRBV18 combines with J gene TRBJ1-2; no clear D. Germline V gene sequence: CDR1 KGHSH, CDR2 LQKENI. The CDR3 is made up of 9 amino acids. The V end lost 6 bases, the J end lost 10 bases, and 6 bases lay between the germline ends. CDR3 sequence (DNA): TGTGCCAGCTCGCGGATCTACACCTTC. It is translated as CASSRIYTF.

V is TRBV5-1 and J is TRBJ1-4; 8 positions match TRBD1. From germline, CDR1 is SGHRS and CDR2 YFSETQ. The CDR3 runs to 17 residues. V was clipped by 1 base and J by 0 bases; unmatched bases: 5. Here the CDR3 reads CASSLRLQGATNEKLFF. The CDR3 DNA is TGCGCCAGCAGCTTGAGATTACAGGGGGCAACTAATGAAAAACTGTTTTTT.

This chain joins TRBV7-9 and TRBJ1-1, with TRBD1 identical over 8 bases. CDR1 is SEHNR, CDR2 FQNEAQ, per germline (reference sequence). V shed 7 bases and J 4 bases; nucleotides not matched to a gene: 11. The CDR3 covers 15 residues. CDR3 in amino acids: CASTSGTGGSTEAFF. CDR3 sequence (DNA): TGTGCCAGCACCTCCGGGACAGGCGGTTCCACTGAAGCTTTCTTT.

This sequence joins TRBV5-4 and TRBJ2-5; TRBD1 might be the D (5 bases). Trimming took 3 bases from V and 5 from J, leaving 14 bases between them. The CDR3 runs to 14 residues. The germline V gene encodes CDR1 SGHNT and CDR2 YYREEE (reference sequence). CDR3 residues: CASSSTQGMETQYF. The CDR3 DNA is TGTGCCAGCAGCTCTACTCAGGGTATGGAGACCCAGTACTTC.

The V gene is TRBV19, the J gene TRBJ2-1, with D perhaps matching TRBD2 (7 bases). The CDR3 length is 12 residues. Trimming took off 3 bases at V and 9 bases at J, with 9 bases between the two ends. Germline V CDR1 and CDR2: LNHDA, SQIVND (reference sequence). The CDR3 region is CASSIRGAEQFF. The CDR3 DNA reads TGTGCCAGTAGTATTCGGGGGGCTGAGCAGTTCTTC.

The chain is built from TRBV28 and TRBJ2-5, with 8 bases matching TRBD1. The CDR3 sequence is 15 residues long. Per germline, CDR1 MDHEN and CDR2 SYDVKM. Trimming at V came to 7 bases and at J to 9 bases, leaving 16 bases not matched to a gene. The CDR3 spells CASTLRQGPLGAQYF. The CDR3 coding sequence is TGTGCCAGCACCCTGCGACAGGGGCCCCTCGGGGCCCAGTACTTC.

The chain carries TRBV6-5 and TRBJ2-1; possibly TRBD2 for D (6 bases). Trimming pared 6 bases from V and 8 bases from J, leaving 14 bases between. This CDR3 comprises 13 residues. Germline V gene lookup returns CDR1 MNHEY and CDR2 SVGAGI. DNA for the CDR3: TGTGCCAGCAGAGCTGGAAGGGAGGATGAGCAGTTCTTC. Its translation is CASRAGREDEQFF.

This clone was found a few times. The rearrangement links TRBV7-2 to TRBJ1-5, with TRBD1 identical over 11 bases. Germline V CDR1 and CDR2: SGHTA, FQGNSA. V lost 5 bases, J lost 4 bases, and 7 bases stayed unmatched. This CDR3 has 16 residues. The CDR3 DNA reads as TGTGCCAGCAGCCCAAGGACAGGGGGCGAGAATCAGCCCCAGCATTTT. It is translated as CASSPRTGGENQPQHF.

This clone has more than one count but fewer than ten. The chain links TRBV21-1 to TRBJ2-5; the table calls TRBD1, which could not be checked here. TRBV21-1 is a pseudogene locus. This CDR3 has 18 residues. The CDR3 region has the DNA TGTGCCAGCAGCTACCCCAAGGACAGGGCAGGTAAGGAAGAGACCCAGTACTTC. Translation: CASSYPKDRAGKEETQYF.

This chain uses TRBV24-1 with TRBJ2-1; 8 bases are shared with TRBD2. Germline CDR1 KGHDR, CDR2 SFDVKD. V gave up 4 bases and J gave up 7 bases; unmatched junction bases: 14. The CDR3 is made up of 17 amino acids. Written as DNA, the CDR3 is TGTGCCACCAGTGACCGTAGAAGCGGGAGTATGCGGAATGAGCAGTTCTTC. As protein: CATSDRRSGSMRNEQFF.

The chain recombines TRBV29-1 with TRBJ2-7, with 10 bases aligning to TRBD1. Unmatched junction bases numbered 6, after V lost 5 bases and J lost 2 bases. Germline V gene lookup returns CDR1 SQVTM and CDR2 ANQGSEA. This CDR3 has 14 residues. The CDR3 DNA sequence: TGCAGCGTTTGGGACAGGGGTTTGACCTACGAGCAGTACTTC. It encodes CSVWDRGLTYEQYF.

The chain has TRBV6-6 and TRBJ1-5; 7 nucleotides agree with TRBD1. This CDR3 has 15 residues. From germline, CDR1 is MNHNY and CDR2 SVGAGI (reference sequence). The V and J ends lost 5 bases and 3 bases, in that order; junction bases with no gene match: 7. Written as DNA, the CDR3 is TGTGCCAGCAGTGACAACAGGGGAAACAATCAGCCCCAGCATTTT. Amino acid sequence: CASSDNRGNNQPQHF.